The 21 T cell receptor beta chains below were found in one sample sequenced in a study of blood T cells in healthy people across ages. Using a J-beta primer mix together with a sample-barcoded 5' primer, a second PCR was run for about 6 to 11 cycles. TCRdb analysed the 5' RACE reads with MiXCR anew, one entry per CDR3 protein. Here the sample spans some 1.5 million distinct CDR3 sequences, 35% to 45% being singletons. Sequencing was carried out using blood. The receptors stem from a woman between 18 and 29 years old in good health.

The CDR3 region has the DNA TGTGCCATCAGTGAGACAGGTTCTGTAAACTATGGCTACACCTTC. Translation: CAISETGSVNYGYTF. The rearrangement links TRBV10-3 to TRBJ1-2; perhaps TRBD1 as D (5 bases). The CDR3 consists of 15 residues. Trimming removed 2 bases from V and 2 bases from J, with 12 bases in between. Germline loops: CDR1 ENHRY, CDR2 SYGVKD.

In this sample, this clonotype turned up a few times. The chain employs TRBV5-1 and TRBJ1-2; 9 nucleotides line up with TRBD1. Germline assignment: CDR1 SGHRS and CDR2 YFSETQ. The V gene end was trimmed by 7 bases and the J gene end by 5 bases; junction bases not matched to a gene: 9. This CDR3 is 14 amino acids long. The CDR3 bases are TGCGCCAGCGAGACCGGGACAGGGATATATGGCTACACCTTC. Translating gives CASETGTGIYGYTF.

V and J are TRBV4-3 and TRBJ2-5, with D perhaps TRBD2 (6 bases). CDR3 length equals 15 residues. V was trimmed by 1 base and J by 1 base, leaving 10 bases between them. The germline CDR1 and CDR2 sequences are LGHNA and YSLEER. CDR3 DNA sequence: TGCGCCAGCAGCCAAGTGGCGGGGCTCCAAGAGACCCAGTACTTC. It encodes CASSQVAGLQETQYF.

The V gene is TRBV2, the J gene TRBJ2-2; possibly TRBD1 for D (6 bases). V was shortened by 1 base and J by 4 bases, with 7 bases between the two germline ends. Germline V CDR1 and CDR2: SNHLY, FYNNEI. The CDR3 loop spans 14 amino acids. CDR3 nucleotide sequence: TGTGCCAGCAGTGAAGTACAGGGCACCGGGGAGCTGTTTTTT. Translated, it gives CASSEVQGTGELFF.

Only a few counts were recorded for this clonotype. The chain carries TRBV4-1 and TRBJ2-5; D is perhaps TRBD1 (5 bases). CDR3 length equals 15 residues. Germline CDR1 MGHRA, CDR2 YSYEKL. Trimming left V 1 base short and J 5 bases short, with 14 bases between. CDR3 bases: TGCGCCAGCAGCCAAGTTGGGGCAGCTGAGGAGACCCAGTACTTC. It specifies CASSQVGAAEETQYF.

This chain links TRBV20-1 with TRBJ2-1; D is uncertain. CDR1 is DFQATT, CDR2 SNEGSKA, per germline (reference sequence). The V end was cut by 3 bases, the J end by 0 bases, with 6 bases between. This CDR3 spans 13 amino acids. The CDR3 DNA is TGCAGTGCTAGTATAAGCTCCTACAATGAGCAGTTCTTC. The encoded protein is CSASISSYNEQFF.

The chain is built from TRBV3-1 and TRBJ2-7, with 9 bases lining up with TRBD2. This CDR3 region has 17 residues. CDR1 is LGHDT, CDR2 YNNKEL, per germline (reference sequence). V was pared by 5 bases and J by 7 bases, with 18 bases of the junction left unmatched. The CDR3 DNA is TGTGCCAGCAGCATTCGGTCGGGACTAGCCAATTACAATGAGCAGTACTTC. Translating it yields CASSIRSGLANYNEQYF.

CDR3 in DNA: TGTGCCAGCAGCGCCATTAGACAGCTGTCAAACACAGATACGCAGTATTTT. Protein product: CASSAIRQLSNTDTQYF. This rearrangement joins TRBV12-3 or TRBV12-4 to TRBJ2-3, with a weak D call TRBD1 (5 bases). The CDR3 length is 17 residues. The V end was cut by 6 bases, the J end by 2 bases, with 21 bases between.

The rearrangement uses TRBV5-1 and TRBJ2-1, with D unresolved. The CDR3 loop spans 11 amino acids. V was shortened by 0 bases and J by 15 bases, with 10 bases between the two germline ends. CDR1 and CDR2 from the germline V gene are SGHRS and YFSETQ. The CDR3 region has the DNA TGCGCCAGCAGCTTGGCCCGTCTCACGTTCTTC. Amino acids: CASSLARLTFF.

As for this clonotype: This may stem from a read error, because a much larger clone lies one nucleotide away. The chain links TRBV12-3 or TRBV12-4 to TRBJ2-4, with D hard to call. V lost 0 bases and J lost 6, with 9 bases in between. The CDR3 has 14 amino acids. Here the CDR3 DNA reads TGTGCCAGCAGTTTAGCGAGCATTTTAAACATTCAGTACTTC. The encoded protein is CASSLASILNIQYF.

The rearrangement uses TRBV6-6 and TRBJ1-1, with D tentatively TRBD1 (6 bases). Germline V gives CDR1 MNHNY, CDR2 SVGAGI (reference sequence). V shed 3 bases and J shed 0 bases, with 11 bases lying between them. The CDR3 sequence is 15 residues long. CDR3 bases: TGTGCCAGCAGTTATACGACAGGTATGAACACTGAAGCTTTCTTT. The encoded protein is CASSYTTGMNTEAFF.

The J gene is TRBJ1-5, the V gene TRBV20-1; TRBD1 might be the D (6 bases). The CDR3 sequence is 14 residues long. From germline, CDR1 is DFQATT and CDR2 SNEGSKA (reference sequence). V lost 5 bases and J lost 0, with 11 bases in between. The CDR3 loop reads CSAPGTPSNQPQHF. CDR3 coding DNA: TGCAGTGCTCCCGGGACACCTAGCAATCAGCCCCAGCATTTT.

J is TRBJ2-5 and V is TRBV20-1; D is perhaps TRBD1 (6 bases). The germline gives CDR1 DFQATT, CDR2 SNEGSKA (reference sequence). V was clipped by 3 bases and J by 2 bases, with 10 bases between them. The CDR3 length is 13 residues. CDR3 sequence (DNA): TGCAGTGCTAGTCAGGGGTCACAAGAGACCCAGTACTTC. It codes for CSASQGSQETQYF.

The chain couples TRBV7-2 to TRBJ2-5; D not certain. The end of the DNA aligns better with TRBJ2-7, so the J call may be wrong. The CDR3 is 14 amino acids. Looked up from germline, CDR1 is SGHTA and CDR2 is FQGNSA. The CDR3 DNA reads as TGTGCCAGCAGCTTAGTTGAGGTGCAGGACGAGCAGTACTTC. Protein sequence: CASSLVEVQDEQYF.

J is TRBJ2-5 and V is TRBV27; TRBD1 agrees at 10 bases. The CDR3 length is 15 residues. Per germline, CDR1 MNHEY and CDR2 SMNVEV (reference sequence). The ends lost 7 bases at V and 11 bases at J; junction bases unmatched: 16. The CDR3 sequence: CASKTSTGGLGGQYF. The CDR3 DNA is TGTGCCAGCAAAACTTCGACAGGGGGCCTAGGTGGGCAGTACTTC.

The chain joins TRBV4-2 to TRBJ1-4; D is ambiguous. Germline lookup yields CDR1 LGHNA and CDR2 YNFKEQ. V dropped 0 bases and J dropped 0 bases, with 8 bases sitting between them. There are 16 residues in the CDR3. This chain's CDR3 is CASSQEVTATNEKLFF. For the CDR3, the DNA is TGTGCCAGCAGCCAAGAGGTGACTGCAACTAATGAAAAACTGTTTTTT.

V gene TRBV9 combines with J gene TRBJ1-2; D is ambiguous. Trimming left V 0 bases short and J 5 bases short, with 11 bases between. This CDR3 comprises 14 residues. Germline V CDR1 and CDR2: SGDLS, YYNGEE. CDR3 nucleotide sequence: TGTGCCAGCAGCGTAGGTGGGCATGGTTATGGCTACACCTTC. Residues: CASSVGGHGYGYTF.

CDR3 in amino acids: CASSPPGRWGNEKLFF. The DNA for the CDR3 is TGCGCCAGCAGCCCTCCCGGCCGATGGGGGAATGAAAAACTGTTTTTT. The genes are TRBV5-1 and TRBJ1-4, with D possibly matching TRBD1 (5 bases). The germline gives CDR1 SGHRS, CDR2 YFSETQ. V lost 4 bases and J lost 5, with 18 bases in between. This CDR3 has 16 amino acids.

This clonotype was counted a few times. The DNA of the CDR3 is TGTGCCAGCAGTTACGTCATGCTTAGCACAGATACGCAGTATTTT. It codes for CASSYVMLSTDTQYF. The gene calls are TRBV6-6 and TRBJ2-3, with D uncertain. The CDR3 runs 15 residues. Trimming stripped 2 bases from V and 0 bases from J, with 9 bases between. The germline CDR1 and CDR2 sequences are MNHNY and SVGAGI (reference sequence).

This chain links TRBV24-1 with TRBJ2-1; D gene unclear. This CDR3 spans 13 amino acids. In germline, CDR1 is KGHDR, CDR2 SFDVKD. Between the trimmed V and J ends, which lost 0 bases and 5 bases, there was a span of 4 bases. Here the CDR3 DNA reads TGTGCCACCAGTGATTTGACAAACAATGAGCAGTTCTTC. Its translation is CATSDLTNNEQFF.

This clonotype was counted only a few times. This chain connects TRBV28 to TRBJ2-5; possibly TRBD2 for D (6 bases). The CDR3 contains 17 residues. Trimming pared 4 bases from V and 0 bases from J, leaving 18 bases between. Per germline, CDR1 MDHEN and CDR2 SYDVKM. The CDR3 reads CASSSPGSGRNQETQYF. DNA of the CDR3: TGTGCCAGCAGTTCCCCGGGAAGCGGGCGCAACCAAGAGACCCAGTACTTC.